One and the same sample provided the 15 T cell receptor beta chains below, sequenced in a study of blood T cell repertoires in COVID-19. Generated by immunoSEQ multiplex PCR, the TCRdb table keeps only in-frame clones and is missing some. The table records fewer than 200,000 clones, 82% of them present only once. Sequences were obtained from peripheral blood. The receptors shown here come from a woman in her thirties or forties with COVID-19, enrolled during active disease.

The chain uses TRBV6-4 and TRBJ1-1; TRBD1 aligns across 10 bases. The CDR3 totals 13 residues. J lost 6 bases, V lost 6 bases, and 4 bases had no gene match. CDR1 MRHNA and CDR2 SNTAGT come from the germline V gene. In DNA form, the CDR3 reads TGTGCCAGCAGCGACAGGGGGCGGTCTGAAGCTTTCTTT. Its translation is CASSDRGRSEAFF.

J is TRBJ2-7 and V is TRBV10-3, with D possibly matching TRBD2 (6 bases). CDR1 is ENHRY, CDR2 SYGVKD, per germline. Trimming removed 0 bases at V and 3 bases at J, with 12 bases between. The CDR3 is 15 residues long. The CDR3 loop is CAISESDSGNYEQYF. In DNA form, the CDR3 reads TGTGCCATCAGTGAGTCGGATAGCGGTAACTACGAGCAGTACTTC.

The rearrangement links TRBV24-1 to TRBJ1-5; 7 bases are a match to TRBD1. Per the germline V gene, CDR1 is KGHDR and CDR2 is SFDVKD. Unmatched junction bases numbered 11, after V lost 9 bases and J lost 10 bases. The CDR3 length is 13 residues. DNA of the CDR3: TGTGCCACCGGGGACAGAGGGAGTCAACCCCAGCATTTT. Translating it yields CATGDRGSQPQHF.

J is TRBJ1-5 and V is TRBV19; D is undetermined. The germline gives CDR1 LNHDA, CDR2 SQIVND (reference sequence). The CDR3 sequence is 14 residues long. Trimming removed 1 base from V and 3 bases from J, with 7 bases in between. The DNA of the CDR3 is TGTGCCAGTAGTATAGGACAAATCAATCAGCCCCAGCATTTT. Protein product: CASSIGQINQPQHF.

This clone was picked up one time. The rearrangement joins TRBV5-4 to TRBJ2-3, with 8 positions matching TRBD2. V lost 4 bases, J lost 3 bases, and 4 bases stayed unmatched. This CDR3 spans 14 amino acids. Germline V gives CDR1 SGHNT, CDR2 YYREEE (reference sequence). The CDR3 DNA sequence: TGTGCCAGCAGCCCGGGGGGGCCGACAGATACGCAGTATTTT. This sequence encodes CASSPGGPTDTQYF.

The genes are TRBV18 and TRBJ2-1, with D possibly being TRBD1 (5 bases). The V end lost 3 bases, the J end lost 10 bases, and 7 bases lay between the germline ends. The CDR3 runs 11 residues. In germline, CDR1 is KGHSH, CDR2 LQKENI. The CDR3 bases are TGTGCCAGCTCACCGAACAGGGAGCAGTTCTTC. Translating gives CASSPNREQFF.

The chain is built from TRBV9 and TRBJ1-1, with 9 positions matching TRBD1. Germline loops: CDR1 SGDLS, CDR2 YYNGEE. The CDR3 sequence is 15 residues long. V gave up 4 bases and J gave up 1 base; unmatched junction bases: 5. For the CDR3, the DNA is TGTGCCAGCAGCCCCCAGGACAGGGGGAACACTGAAGCTTTCTTT. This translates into CASSPQDRGNTEAFF.

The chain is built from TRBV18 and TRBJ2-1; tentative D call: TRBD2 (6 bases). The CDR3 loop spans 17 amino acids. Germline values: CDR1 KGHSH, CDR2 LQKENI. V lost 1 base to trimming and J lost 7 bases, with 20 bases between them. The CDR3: CASSPQPGGGRKNEQFF. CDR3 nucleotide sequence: TGTGCCAGCTCACCACAGCCCGGTGGAGGGCGTAAGAATGAGCAGTTCTTC. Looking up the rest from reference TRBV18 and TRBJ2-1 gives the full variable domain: NAGVMQNPRHLVRRRGQEARLRCSPMKGHSHVYWYRQLPEEGLKFMVYLQKENIIDESGMPKERFSAEFPKEGPSILRIQQVVRGDSAAYFCASSPQPGGGRKNEQFFGPGTRLTVL.

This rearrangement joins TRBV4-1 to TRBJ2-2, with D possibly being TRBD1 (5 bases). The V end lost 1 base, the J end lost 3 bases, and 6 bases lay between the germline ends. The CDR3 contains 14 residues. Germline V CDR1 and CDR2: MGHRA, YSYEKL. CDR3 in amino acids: CASSQVQDTGELFF. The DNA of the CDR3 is TGCGCCAGCAGCCAAGTACAGGACACCGGGGAGCTGTTTTTT.

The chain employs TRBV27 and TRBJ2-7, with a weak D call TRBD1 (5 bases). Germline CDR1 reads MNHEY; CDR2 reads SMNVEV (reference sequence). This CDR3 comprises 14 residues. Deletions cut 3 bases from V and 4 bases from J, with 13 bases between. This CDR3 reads CASSLGREKYEQYF. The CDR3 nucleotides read TGTGCCAGCAGTTTGGGCAGGGAAAAATACGAGCAGTACTTC.

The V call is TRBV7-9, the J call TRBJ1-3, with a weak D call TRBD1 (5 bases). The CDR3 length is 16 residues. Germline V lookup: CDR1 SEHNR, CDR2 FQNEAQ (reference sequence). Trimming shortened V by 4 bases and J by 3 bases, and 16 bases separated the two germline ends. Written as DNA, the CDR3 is TGTGCCAGCAGCTCTTACACCCAGGGACTTGGAAACACCATATATTTT. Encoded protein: CASSSYTQGLGNTIYF. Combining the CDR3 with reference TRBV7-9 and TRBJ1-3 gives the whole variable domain DTGVSQNPRHKITKRGQNVTFRCDPISEHNRLYWYRQTLGQGPEFLTYFQNEAQLEKSRLLSDRFSAERPKGSFSTLEIQRTEQGDSAMYLCASSSYTQGLGNTIYFGEGSWLTVV.

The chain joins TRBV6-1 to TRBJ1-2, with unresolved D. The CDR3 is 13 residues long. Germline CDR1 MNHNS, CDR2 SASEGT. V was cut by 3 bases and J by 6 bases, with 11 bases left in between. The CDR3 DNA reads TGTGCCAGCAGTGAGGCTGCTCGGGATGGCTACACCTTC. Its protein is CASSEAARDGYTF.

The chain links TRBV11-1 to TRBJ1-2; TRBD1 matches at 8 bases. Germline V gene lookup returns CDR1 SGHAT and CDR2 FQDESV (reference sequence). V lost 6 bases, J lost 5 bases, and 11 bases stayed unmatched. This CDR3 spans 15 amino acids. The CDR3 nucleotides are TGTGCCAGCAGTCCGAGGACCGGGACAGGTTATGGCTACACCTTC. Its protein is CASSPRTGTGYGYTF. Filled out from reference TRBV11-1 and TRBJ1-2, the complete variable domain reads EAEVAQSPRYKITEKSQAVAFWCDPISGHATLYWYRQILGQGPELLVQFQDESVVDDSQLPKDRFSAERLKGVDSTLKIQPAELGDSAMYLCASSPRTGTGYGYTFGSGTRLTVV.

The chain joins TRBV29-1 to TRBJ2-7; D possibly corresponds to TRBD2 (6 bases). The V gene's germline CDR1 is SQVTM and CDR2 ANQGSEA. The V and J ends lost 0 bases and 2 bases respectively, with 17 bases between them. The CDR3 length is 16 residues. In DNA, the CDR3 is TGCAGCGTTGAAGACGGACTAACTACTAGCCCCTACGAGCAGTACTTC. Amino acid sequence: CSVEDGLTTSPYEQYF.

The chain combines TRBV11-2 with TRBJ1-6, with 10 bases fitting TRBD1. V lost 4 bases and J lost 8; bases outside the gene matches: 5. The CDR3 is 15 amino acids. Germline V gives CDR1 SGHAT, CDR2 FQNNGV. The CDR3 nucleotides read TGTGCCAGCAGCTCGGGACAGGGGAGAGATTCACCCCTCCACTTT. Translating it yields CASSSGQGRDSPLHF.